This TCR beta chain was recorded in a study of T cells in Graves' hyperthyroidism and ophthalmopathy. Disease duration under 2 months; hyperthyroidism patients were aged 18 to 65. Study observations and caveats: Ophthalmopathy and stable hyperthyroidism were told apart by a 13 V-J model.

CDR1 and CDR2 (germline): SNHLY, FYNNEI. The CDR3 extends over 16 amino acids. V was trimmed by 2 bases and J by 7 bases, leaving 18 bases between them. RNA transcripts provided the source from which TCR beta CDR3 regions were amplified. With the HTBI primer set, the TCR CDR3 went through a first round of RT-PCR. TCRdb used MiXCR to reprocess the multiplex PCR reads, holding one entry per CDR3 protein. This repertoire shows hundreds of thousands of distinct CDR3 sequences, roughly 13% found once; its top ten account for around 23%. Ten or more counts support this clonotype. Its target is not known. The specimen sequenced was blood. V gene TRBV2 combines with J gene TRBJ1-3, with D possibly being TRBD1 (6 bases). The receptor comes from a woman in her twenties or thirties with Graves' hyperthyroidism. CDR3 amino acids: CASSESIGARGNTIYF. In nucleotides, the CDR3 is TGTGCCAGCAGTGAATCTATCGGGGCGAGGGGGAACACCATATATTTT.